A single sample gave rise to the 14 T cell receptor beta chains below, sequenced in a study of human T cells and chemical hapten exposure. The study extracted total RNA from unfractionated whole blood. One entry per CDR3 protein results from TCRdb running MiXCR on the 5' RACE reads. The sample carries tens of thousands of distinct CDR3 sequences, approximately 7.7% recorded once. These receptors came from a male donor in good health.

This clonotype has ten or more counts. V usage is TRBV7-2 and J usage is TRBJ1-2; 9 bases align to TRBD1. Germline assignment: CDR1 SGHTA and CDR2 FQGNSA. This CDR3 is built from 14 residues. The V gene end was trimmed by 5 bases and the J gene end by 4 bases; junction bases not matched to a gene: 5. The CDR3, as DNA: TGTGCCAGCAGCCGGGACAGGGAACTCTATGGCTACACCTTC. Its protein product is CASSRDRELYGYTF.

This clonotype has a count of ten or more. The chain employs TRBV7-2 and TRBJ1-6; 7 nucleotides align to TRBD1. CDR1 is SGHTA, CDR2 FQGNSA, per germline. The CDR3 consists of 18 residues. The junction had 6 bases not matched to a gene; V was cut back by 0 bases and J by 1 base. For the CDR3, the DNA is TGTGCCAGCAGCTTAGCGCTTGCAGGGGGGTCCTATAATTCACCCCTCCACTTT. This encodes CASSLALAGGSYNSPLHF.

This clonotype appeared many times. The chain has TRBV20-1 and TRBJ2-3; 9 bases align to TRBD1. The length of the CDR3 is 16 residues. Germline CDR1 DFQATT, CDR2 SNEGSKA (reference sequence). J lost 2 bases, V lost 0 bases, and 6 bases had no gene match. CDR3 nucleotides: TGCAGTGCTAGAGAGGTCACAGGGGGCAACACAGATACGCAGTATTTT. This gives the protein CSAREVTGGNTDTQYF.

Ten or more counts support this clonotype. This chain joins TRBV14 and TRBJ2-7; TRBD2 aligns across 8 bases. Germline CDR1 SGHDN, CDR2 FVKESK. The CDR3 runs 18 residues. J lost 2 bases, V lost 0 bases, and 12 bases had no gene match. The CDR3, as DNA: TGTGCCAGCAGCCAAGATCGCACCTTAAGCGGGAGACCCTACGAGCAGTACTTC. Translation gives CASSQDRTLSGRPYEQYF.

This chain links TRBV13 with TRBJ2-1; 11 bases are a match to TRBD2. CDR1 is PRHDT, CDR2 FYEKMQ, per germline (reference sequence). The CDR3 runs to 15 residues. The trim removed 4 bases at V and 7 bases at J, leaving 6 bases unmatched. CDR3 nucleotides: TGTGCCAGCAGCTATACTAGCGGGAGAGGGAATGAGCAGTTCTTC. Its translation: CASSYTSGRGNEQFF.

This sequence joins TRBV7-8 and TRBJ1-2; possible D gene TRBD1, 6 bases. With 5 bases removed from V and 6 bases from J, the gap between germline ends came to 10 bases. This CDR3 region has 12 residues. CDR1 is SGHVS and CDR2 is FQNEAQ in the germline V gene. The CDR3 region is CASSPGQNGYTF. CDR3 DNA sequence: TGTGCCAGCAGCCCTGGACAGAATGGCTACACCTTC.

This sequence joins TRBV27 and TRBJ2-3; 8 bases are a match to TRBD1. Germline V lookup: CDR1 MNHEY, CDR2 SMNVEV (reference sequence). The CDR3 covers 16 residues. Trimming took 5 bases from V and 3 from J; bases not matched to a gene: 10. The CDR3 loop reads CASSTMDRAKTDTQYF. The CDR3 DNA sequence: TGTGCCAGCAGTACCATGGACAGGGCGAAGACAGATACGCAGTATTTT.

This clonotype has a count of ten or more. The J gene is TRBJ1-1, the V gene TRBV9; possible D gene TRBD1, 6 bases. CDR3 length equals 14 residues. V lost 2 bases, J lost 2 bases, and 10 bases lay in between. The V gene's germline CDR1 is SGDLS and CDR2 YYNGEE. The CDR3 bases are TGTGCCAGCAGCGTGGGGGGCCCCAACACTGAAGCTTTCTTT. This codes for CASSVGGPNTEAFF.

The chain combines TRBV10-3 with TRBJ2-6; D gene uncertain. From germline, CDR1 is ENHRY and CDR2 SYGVKD. Trimming left V 5 bases short and J 0 bases short, with 11 bases between. CDR3 length: 16 residues. CDR3 nucleotide sequence: TGTGCCATCAGTCCCGTCGACCCCTCTGGGGCCAACGTCCTGACTTTC. Translating it yields CAISPVDPSGANVLTF.

This clonotype has ten or more counts. The V gene is TRBV18, the J gene TRBJ1-6; 9 bases are a match to TRBD1. This CDR3 contains 15 residues. V shed 4 bases and J 13 bases; nucleotides not matched to a gene: 11. Germline CDR1 reads KGHSH; CDR2 reads LQKENI. DNA for the CDR3: TGTGCCAGCTCACAAGGGGACAGGGTGTTATCCCCCCTCCACTTT. Its protein product is CASSQGDRVLSPLHF.

This clonotype was observed many times. This chain links TRBV7-9 with TRBJ2-3, with 7 positions matching TRBD1. The CDR3 covers 15 residues. The V segment lost 1 base and the J segment 5 bases; nucleotides outside the gene matches: 6. Per the germline V gene, CDR1 is SEHNR and CDR2 is FQNEAQ (reference sequence). CDR3 amino acids: CASSLGDRRGDTQYF. The CDR3 DNA reads as TGTGCCAGCAGCTTAGGGGACAGACGAGGAGATACGCAGTATTTT.

This clonotype was picked up many times. V is TRBV12-3 or TRBV12-4 and J is TRBJ2-1; 8 bases agree with TRBD1. Trimming took 5 bases from V and 8 from J; bases not matched to a gene: 11. CDR3 length: 15 residues. CDR3 sequence: CASSIDRGRLHEQFF. CDR3 DNA sequence: TGTGCCAGCAGTATCGACAGGGGAAGGTTACATGAGCAGTTCTTC.

This clonotype appeared many times. The chain recombines TRBV6-5 with TRBJ2-3; D uncertain. Trimming cost V 5 bases and J 2 bases, with 26 bases left between them. Germline V gives CDR1 MNHEY, CDR2 SVGAGI. This CDR3 spans 19 amino acids. This CDR3 reads CASSHLGSRGLEDTDTQYF. CDR3 in DNA: TGTGCCAGCAGTCATTTGGGTAGTAGAGGTCTGGAAGACACAGATACGCAGTATTTT.

In its sample, this clonotype was seen many times. V is TRBV12-3 or TRBV12-4 and J is TRBJ2-5, with unresolved D. The germline V and J ends were trimmed by 2 bases and 3 bases, with 1 base remaining between them. The CDR3 contains 11 residues. This CDR3 is CASSLKETQYF. The CDR3 region has the DNA TGTGCCAGCAGTTTAAAAGAGACCCAGTACTTC.